One and the same sample provided the 17 T cell receptor beta chains below, sequenced in a study of blood T cell repertoires in COVID-19. Using immunoSEQ multiplex PCR, the repertoire was profiled, and TCRdb retains in-frame clones only, with some absent. Of about 210,000 clones listed, around 86% are singletons. The sample consisted of PBMCs or T cells enriched from blood (not recorded which). All receptors derive from a man aged 25 to 40 in a cohort exposed to, infected with or recovered from COVID-19 (not recorded which).

The V gene is TRBV20-1, the J gene TRBJ1-2; D unresolved. There are 11 residues in the CDR3. From germline, CDR1 is DFQATT and CDR2 SNEGSKA (reference sequence). V was clipped by 6 bases and J by 8 bases, with 13 bases between them. DNA for the CDR3: TGCAGTGCCCCTCCCGTCGGGGGCTACACCTTC. Translation: CSAPPVGGYTF.

The genes are TRBV27 and TRBJ2-1; 7 bases are a match to TRBD1. The trim removed 0 bases at V and 9 bases at J, leaving 8 bases unmatched. This CDR3 has 15 residues. Germline V lookup: CDR1 MNHEY, CDR2 SMNVEV (reference sequence). The CDR3 sequence: CASSLSTGSEVEQFF. The CDR3 coding sequence is TGTGCCAGCAGTTTATCGACAGGGTCTGAGGTTGAGCAGTTCTTC.

The V and J genes are TRBV28 and TRBJ1-2; 11 bases match TRBD1. In germline, CDR1 is MDHEN, CDR2 SYDVKM. CDR3 length: 17 residues. With 6 bases clipped from V and 8 bases from J, the junction kept 17 bases outside the gene matches. The CDR3, as DNA: TGTGCCAGCAGCCTTCCACCCCCGGGACAGGGGGTAGGCGGCTACACCTTC. Amino acid sequence: CASSLPPPGQGVGGYTF.

V and J are TRBV9 and TRBJ2-2, with 7 bases aligning to TRBD1. The germline V gene has CDR1 SGDLS and CDR2 YYNGEE. This CDR3 has 16 amino acids. The V and J ends lost 0 bases and 4 bases, in that order; junction bases with no gene match: 6. The CDR3 bases are TGTGCCAGCAGCGTAGGGCACAGGGGCGCCACCGGGGAGCTGTTTTTT. This translates into CASSVGHRGATGELFF.

The chain has TRBV5-5 and TRBJ1-5; D is unclear. CDR3 length: 14 amino acids. Germline CDR1 is SGHKS and CDR2 is YYEKEE (reference sequence). V was clipped by 1 base and J by 0 bases, with 5 bases between them. CDR3 region: CASSLFYSNQPQHF. The CDR3 nucleotides are TGTGCCAGCAGCTTGTTTTATAGCAATCAGCCCCAGCATTTT.

The chain combines TRBV28 with TRBJ2-1, with 11 bases aligning to TRBD2. The CDR3 is 20 amino acids. The ends lost 6 bases at V and 2 bases at J; junction bases unmatched: 18. Germline assignment: CDR1 MDHEN and CDR2 SYDVKM. The CDR3 DNA sequence: TGTGCCAGCAGACACCTACTGGCACTAGCGGGAGAAAGGGCCTACAATGAGCAGTTCTTC. Its translation is CASRHLLALAGERAYNEQFF. Filled out from reference TRBV28 and TRBJ2-1, the complete variable domain reads DVKVTQSSRYLVKRTGEKVFLECVQDMDHENMFWYRQDPGLGLRLIYFSYDVKMKEKGDIPEGYSVSREKKERFSLILESASTNQTSMYLCASRHLLALAGERAYNEQFFGPGTRLTVL.

This clone showed up just once. The J gene is TRBJ2-2, the V gene TRBV7-9; a possible D gene is TRBD1 (5 bases). The CDR3 runs 19 residues. Trimming removed 4 bases from V and 0 bases from J, with 21 bases in between. Germline V gene sequence: CDR1 SEHNR, CDR2 FQNEAQ (reference sequence). The CDR3 nucleotides are TGTGCCAGCAGCTACCGACGGACACAATACCCCGCGAACACCGGGGAGCTGTTTTTT. This codes for CASSYRRTQYPANTGELFF.

V usage is TRBV3-1 (or the pseudogene TRBV3-2) and J usage is TRBJ2-3; 8 bases align to TRBD1. This CDR3 is built from 15 residues. Per the germline V gene, CDR1 is LGHDT and CDR2 is YNNKEL (reference sequence). V lost 4 bases, J lost 4 bases, and 7 bases stayed unmatched. CDR3 bases: TGTGCCAGCAGCCGGACAGGGTGGGAGTCAGATACGCAGTATTTT. It is translated as CASSRTGWESDTQYF.

This chain links TRBV6-5 with TRBJ2-3; the match to TRBD2 covers 11 bases. The CDR3 is 14 amino acids. Unmatched junction bases numbered 2, after V lost 6 bases and J lost 3 bases. CDR1 and CDR2 (germline): MNHEY, SVGAGI. CDR3 sequence (DNA): TGTGCCAGCAGCTTAGCGGGAGGGACAGATACGCAGTATTTT. This gives the protein CASSLAGGTDTQYF.

This clone was detected a few times. This chain uses TRBV6-1 with TRBJ2-7; 12 bases line up with TRBD1. V dropped 2 bases and J dropped 0; count of bases not matched to a gene: 8. The CDR3 spans 18 residues. The germline CDR1 and CDR2 sequences are MNHNS and SASEGT. CDR3 DNA: TGTGCCAGCAGTGAAAGGGACAGGGGGCGGGAAGGCTCCTACGAGCAGTACTTC. Protein product: CASSERDRGREGSYEQYF.

The chain couples TRBV5-1 to TRBJ2-3, with TRBD2 matching 8 bases. V lost 6 bases to trimming and J lost 1 base; unmatched junction nucleotides: 10. The CDR3 is 16 residues long. CDR1 and CDR2 (germline): SGHRS, YFSETQ. The CDR3 loop reads CASIGSAGRGTDTQYF. The CDR3 DNA follows: TGCGCCAGCATCGGGTCGGCCGGGAGGGGCACAGATACGCAGTATTTT.

V usage is TRBV28 and J usage is TRBJ2-7; D may be TRBD2 (6 bases). This CDR3 has 16 residues. V was clipped by 1 base and J by 3 bases, with 16 bases between them. Per germline, CDR1 MDHEN and CDR2 SYDVKM. DNA of the CDR3: TGTGCCAGCAGTTTATCGGCGGGGCAATACTACTACGAGCAGTACTTC. This encodes CASSLSAGQYYYEQYF.

Only one count was recorded for this clone. The gene calls are TRBV5-6 and TRBJ2-1, with 11 positions matching TRBD2. Germline V gene data show CDR1 as SGHDT and CDR2 as YYEEEE. The CDR3 has 15 residues. V was clipped by 4 bases and J by 7 bases; unmatched bases: 7. The CDR3 sequence: CASSHSGRAGNEQFF. CDR3 in DNA: TGTGCCAGCAGCCATAGCGGGAGGGCCGGAAATGAGCAGTTCTTC. Supplemented by reference TRBV5-6 and TRBJ2-1, the full variable domain reads DAGVTQSPTHLIKTRGQQVTLRCSPKSGHDTVSWYQQALGQGPQFIFQYYEEEERQRGNFPDRFSGHQFPNYSSELNVNALLLGDSALYLCASSHSGRAGNEQFFGPGTRLTVL.

V gene TRBV19 combines with J gene TRBJ1-1; D ambiguous. CDR3 length: 13 residues. V lost 5 bases to trimming and J lost 1 base, with 8 bases between them. Germline V gives CDR1 LNHDA, CDR2 SQIVND (reference sequence). The CDR3 loop reads CASSLLANTEAFF. The CDR3 DNA reads as TGTGCCAGTAGTCTTTTGGCGAACACTGAAGCTTTCTTT.

This clone was recorded once. The chain couples TRBV19 to TRBJ2-5; 7 bases line up with TRBD1. The CDR3 has 13 amino acids. V was pared by 4 bases and J by 6 bases, with 5 bases of the junction left unmatched. Germline assignment: CDR1 LNHDA and CDR2 SQIVND (reference sequence). CDR3 sequence (DNA): TGTGCCAGTAGTAAAGGGGGCGAGAAGACCCAGTACTTC. Protein sequence: CASSKGGEKTQYF.

The CDR3 is CASSLKQVSAKNIQYF. The CDR3 DNA sequence: TGTGCCAGCAGTTTAAAGCAGGTATCCGCCAAAAACATTCAGTACTTC. The V call is TRBV27, the J call TRBJ2-4; no clear D gene. Germline-derived CDR1 and CDR2 are MNHEY and SMNVEV (reference sequence). Between the trimmed V and J ends, which lost 2 bases and 1 base, there was a span of 12 bases. The CDR3 runs to 16 residues.

The rearrangement uses TRBV3-1 (or the pseudogene TRBV3-2) and TRBJ1-2; D not resolved. Per the germline V gene, CDR1 is LGHDT and CDR2 is YNNKEL (reference sequence). The CDR3 runs to 14 residues. V lost 4 bases and J lost 8, with 17 bases in between. The CDR3 loop is CASSPVLSVRGYTF. The CDR3, as DNA: TGTGCCAGCAGCCCGGTCCTATCGGTGAGAGGCTACACCTTC.